This T cell receptor beta chain was identified in a study of T-cell reconstitution after alpha-beta-depleted transplantation in children. Ten or more counts support this clonotype. The CDR3 is 14 residues long. The ends were cut back, 2 bases at V and 0 bases at J, with 8 bases in the middle. CDR1 SGHVS and CDR2 FQNEAQ come from the germline V gene. TCRbeta library preparation incorporated unique molecular identifiers. TCRdb recomputed calls from the PCR reads with MiXCR, one row per CDR3 protein. The repertoire consists of some 240,000 distinct CDR3 sequences, with approximately 9.9% occurring once and the leading ten covering over 4.5%.

The gene calls are TRBV7-8 and TRBJ2-7, with D uncertain. Sequences were derived from PBMCs from the stem cell graft donor, sampled from the stem cell graft. This clonotype was obtained from a human donor who donated a stem cell graft to a child with SCID. Written as DNA, the CDR3 is TGTGCCAGCAGCTTATATCAGGACTCCTACGAGCAGTACTTC. Amino acid sequence: CASSLYQDSYEQYF.